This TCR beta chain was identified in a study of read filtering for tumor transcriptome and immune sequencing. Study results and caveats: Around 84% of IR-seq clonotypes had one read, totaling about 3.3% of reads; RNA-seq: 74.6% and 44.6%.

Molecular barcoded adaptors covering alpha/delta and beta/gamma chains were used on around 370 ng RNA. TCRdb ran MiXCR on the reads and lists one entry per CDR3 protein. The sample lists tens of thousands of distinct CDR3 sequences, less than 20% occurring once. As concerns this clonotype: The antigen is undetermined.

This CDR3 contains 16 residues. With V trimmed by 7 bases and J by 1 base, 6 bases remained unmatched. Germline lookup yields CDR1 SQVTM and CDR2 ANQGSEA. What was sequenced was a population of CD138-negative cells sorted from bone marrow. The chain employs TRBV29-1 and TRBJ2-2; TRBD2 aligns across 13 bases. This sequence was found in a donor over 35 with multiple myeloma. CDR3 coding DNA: TGCAGCGCAAGACTAGCGGGAGGCCAGAACACCGGGGAGCTGTTTTTT. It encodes CSARLAGGQNTGELFF.